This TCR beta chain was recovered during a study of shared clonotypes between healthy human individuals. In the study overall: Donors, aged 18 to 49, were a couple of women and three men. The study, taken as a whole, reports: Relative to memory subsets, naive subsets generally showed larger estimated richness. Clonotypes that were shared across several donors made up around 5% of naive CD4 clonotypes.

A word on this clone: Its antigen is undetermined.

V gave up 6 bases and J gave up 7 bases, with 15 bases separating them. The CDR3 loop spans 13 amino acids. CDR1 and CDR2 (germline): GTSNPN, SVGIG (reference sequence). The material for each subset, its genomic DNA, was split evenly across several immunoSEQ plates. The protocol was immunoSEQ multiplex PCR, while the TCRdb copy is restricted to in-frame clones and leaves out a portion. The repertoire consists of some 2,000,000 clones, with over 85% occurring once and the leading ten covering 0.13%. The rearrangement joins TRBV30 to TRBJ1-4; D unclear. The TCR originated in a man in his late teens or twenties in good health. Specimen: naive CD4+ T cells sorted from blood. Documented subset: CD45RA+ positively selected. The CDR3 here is CACLPLVGEKLFF. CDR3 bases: TGTGCCTGCCTCCCCTTAGTCGGTGAAAAACTGTTTTTT. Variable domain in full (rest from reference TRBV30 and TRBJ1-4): SQTIHQWPATLVQPVGSPLSLECTVEGTSNPNLYWYRQAAGRGLQLLFYSVGIGQISSEVPQNLSASRPQDRQFILSSKKLLLSDSGFYLCACLPLVGEKLFFGSGTQLSVL.